This T cell receptor beta chain was obtained from a study of blood T cell repertoires in COVID-19. Background on the study: COVID-19 samples, acute and convalescent, were from the United States, Italy and Spain.

The germline V gene encodes CDR1 LGHNA and CDR2 YSLEER. V lost 0 bases, J lost 3 bases, and 9 bases lay in between. This CDR3 is built from 16 residues. Using immunoSEQ multiplex PCR, the repertoire was profiled, and TCRdb retains in-frame clones only, with some absent. The table has about 370,000 clones, 80% to 90% seen once. Enrolled during active infection, Seattle patients were then followed longitudinally. The sample comprised peripheral blood. The rearrangement joins TRBV4-3 to TRBJ1-6, with D tentatively TRBD1 (5 bases). The source of this sequence is a young woman with COVID-19, enrolled during active disease. The CDR3 spells CASSQERGIYNSPLHF. The CDR3 coding sequence is TGCGCCAGCAGCCAAGAAAGGGGAATCTATAATTCACCCCTCCACTTT.